A selection of T cell receptor beta chains follows, all from one sample in a study of a mutant IDH1 vaccine in newly diagnosed glioma. Libraries were prepared by immunoSEQ multiplex PCR; TCRdb keeps only in-frame clonotypes and omits some of them. The sample gives under 65,000 clones, roughly 80% of which show up once; under 20% is in the top ten. The specimen was PBMCs, collected from a glioma patient treated with radiotherapy, temozolomide or both. The receptors were gathered from a young man with glioma. Each CDR3 is given with its conserved first and last residue. Fields, in order: D gene, clone size, J gene, V gene, CDR3 DNA, CDR3 protein. D genes are given only for firm matches. The size of a clone is reported for some rows only, either as once, few or many, or as a class for expanded clones.

NA | once | TRBJ1-1 | TRBV7-2 | TGTGCCAGCAGCCGAGATAGGGGGGGCACTGAAGCTTTCTTT | CASSRDRGGTEAFF
TRBD1 | NA | TRBJ1-4 | TRBV7-9 | TGTGCCAGCAGCAACACCGGGACAGTCGATGAAAAACTGTTTTTT | CASSNTGTVDEKLFF
NA | once | TRBJ2-5 | TRBV9 | TGTGCCAGCAGCGTATCCAGGGTTAGTAAAGAGACCCAGTACTTC | CASSVSRVSKETQYF
TRBD1 | NA | TRBJ2-5 | TRBV6-5 | TGTGCCAGCAGAATCACAGGGGCCGAGACCCAGTACTTC | CASRITGAETQYF
NA | NA | TRBJ2-2 | TRBV6-6 | TGTGCCAGCAGTGCGCTAGCGACGAACACCGGGGAGCTGTTTTTT | CASSALATNTGELFF
NA | NA | TRBJ2-5 | TRBV6-5 | TGTGCCAGCAGTCCTCGACGGAACCAAGAGACCCAGTACTTC | CASSPRRNQETQYF
NA | NA | TRBJ2-5 | TRBV10-2 | TGCGCCAGCAGCCCTGGAACAGGGCTGGAGACCCAGTACTTC | CASSPGTGLETQYF
NA | NA | TRBJ1-2 | TRBV10-3 | TGTGCCATCAGTGAACCAGGGAAAAACTATGGCTACACCTTC | CAISEPGKNYGYTF
NA | few | TRBJ1-2 | TRBV30 | TGTGCCTGGGTCTCACAGGCGAACTATGGCTACACCTTC | CAWVSQANYGYTF
NA | few | TRBJ1-2 | TRBV30 | TGTGCCTGGAGTGTACGGGCAGGACCCTACACCTTC | CAWSVRAGPYTF
TRBD2 | NA | TRBJ2-2 | TRBV4-2 | TGTGCCAGCAGGCCTACCCTAGCGGGAGGTACCACCGGGGAGCTGTTTTTT | CASRPTLAGGTTGELFF
NA | once | TRBJ2-3 | TRBV5-1 | TGCGCCAGCAGCTTGGATATTAGCACAGATACGCAGTATTTT | CASSLDISTDTQYF
NA | NA | TRBJ2-7 | TRBV4-1 | TGCGCCAGCAGCCGTGGTTTAAACGTCCTCACCTACGAGCAGTACTTC | CASSRGLNVLTYEQYF
TRBD1 | NA | TRBJ1-1 | TRBV6-5 | TGTGCCAGCAGTTACTCCCACAGGGGGCAGGGCACTGAAGCTTTCTTT | CASSYSHRGQGTEAFF
TRBD1 | NA | TRBJ2-7 | TRBV6-6 | TGTGCCAGTGTGACAGGGATGAGCGAGCAGTACTTC | CASVTGMSEQYF
NA | once | TRBJ2-5 | TRBV11-2 | TGTGCCAGCAGCTCCGCCCCGGGCACGTTGAAAGAGACCCAGTACTTC | CASSSAPGTLKETQYF
NA | NA | TRBJ1-2 | TRBV7-2 | TGTGCCAGCAGCTCCTATGACAGTAACTATGGCTACACCTTC | CASSSYDSNYGYTF
NA | NA | TRBJ2-5 | TRBV5-6 | TGTGCCAGCAGCTTGCAGCACCAAGAGACCCAGTACTTC | CASSLQHQETQYF
NA | NA | TRBJ2-7 | TRBV7-9 | TGTGCCAGCAGCTTAGGTGTAGGAGAGCAGTACTTC | CASSLGVGEQYF
NA | NA | TRBJ1-6 | TRBV5-1 | TGCGCCAGCAGTAAGGGGGGTGGGAATTCACCCCTCCACTTT | CASSKGGGNSPLHF
TRBD1 | NA | TRBJ1-1 | TRBV7-2 | TGTGCCAGCAGCCCACAGGGGCGACGCGACACTGAAGCTTTCTTT | CASSPQGRRDTEAFF
NA | NA | TRBJ2-7 | TRBV7-8 | TGTGCCAGCAGCCCTACGACAGGGAGGTACGAGCAGTACTTC | CASSPTTGRYEQYF